This TCR beta chain was captured by sequencing in a study of cytomegalovirus exposure and HLA in healthy donors. Study-wide results and limits: In vitro, a few CMV-associated chains proved specific for CMV antigens. Per published reports, the classifier diagnosed cytomegalovirus status with high specificity and sensitivity.

Data came from immunoSEQ multiplex PCR; TCRdb stores just in-frame clones and leaves some out. The table has about 120,000 clones, 70% to 90% seen once; the top ten hold about 6%. V lost 0 bases to trimming and J lost 6 bases, with 10 bases between them. The CDR3 sequence is 14 residues long. Germline assignment: CDR1 SGDLS and CDR2 YYNGEE. Concerning this clone: What it binds is unknown.

Sequencing used PBMCs. This TCR was recovered from a woman younger than 35 in good health and CMV-seropositive. The rearrangement uses TRBV9 and TRBJ2-1; a possible D gene is TRBD2 (7 bases). The CDR3 region has the DNA TGTGCCAGCAGCGTAGTGGGGGGGGCCAATGAGCAGTTCTTC. This sequence encodes CASSVVGGANEQFF.